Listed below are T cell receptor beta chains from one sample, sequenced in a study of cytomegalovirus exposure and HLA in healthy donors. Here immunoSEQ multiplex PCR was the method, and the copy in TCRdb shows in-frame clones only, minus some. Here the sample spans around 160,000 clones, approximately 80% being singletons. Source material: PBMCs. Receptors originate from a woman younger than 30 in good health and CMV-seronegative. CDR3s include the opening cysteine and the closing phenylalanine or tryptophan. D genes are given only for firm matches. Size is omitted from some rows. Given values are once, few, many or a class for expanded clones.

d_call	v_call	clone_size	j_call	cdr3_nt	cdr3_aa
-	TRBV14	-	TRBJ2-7	TGTGCCAGCAGCCAAGATGGACGGGAAGTTTGGGAGCAGTACTTC	CASSQDGREVWEQYF
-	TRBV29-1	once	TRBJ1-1	TGCAGCGTGGGTGCAGGGGACACTGAAGCTTTCTTT	CSVGAGDTEAFF
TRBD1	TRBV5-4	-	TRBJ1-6	TGTGCCAGCAGCCCCGGGACAGGGCGAAGGAATTCACCCCTCCACTTT	CASSPGTGRRNSPLHF
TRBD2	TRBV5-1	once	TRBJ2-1	TGCGCCAGCACGTTTAAGCGGGGGTACAATGAGCAGTTCTTC	CASTFKRGYNEQFF
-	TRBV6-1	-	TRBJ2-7	TGTGCCAGCAGTGAACTTTGGACTACCTACGAGCAGTACTTC	CASSELWTTYEQYF
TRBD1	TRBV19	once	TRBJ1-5	TGTGCCAGTAGTAAGGCCAGGGGACAGGGGGTAAATCAGCCCCAGCATTTT	CASSKARGQGVNQPQHF
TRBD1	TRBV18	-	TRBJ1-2	TGTGCCAGCTCCCAAGGACAGGGGGCCACAACTAACTATGGCTACACCTTC	CASSQGQGATTNYGYTF
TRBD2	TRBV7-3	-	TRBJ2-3	TGTGCCAGCAGCTTAAATGGACTAGCGGGTTTGGATACGCAGTATTTT	CASSLNGLAGLDTQYF
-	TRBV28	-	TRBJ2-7	TGTGCCAGCAGGCAAGGGGGGGTCTACGAGCAGTACTTC	CASRQGGVYEQYF
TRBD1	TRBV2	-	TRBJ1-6	TGTGCCAGCAGTGTTGACAGGGGTAATTCACCCCTCCACTTT	CASSVDRGNSPLHF
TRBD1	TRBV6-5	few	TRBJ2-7	TGTGCCAGCAGCCGGACAGGGTTCTACGAGCAGTACTTC	CASSRTGFYEQYF
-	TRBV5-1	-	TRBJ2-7	TGCGCCAGCAGCTTGAGGCGGGGCGAGCTCGAGCAGTACTTC	CASSLRRGELEQYF
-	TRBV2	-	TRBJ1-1	TGTGCCAGCAGTGAACTGGGGGCGCAGGCTTTCTTT	CASSELGAQAFF
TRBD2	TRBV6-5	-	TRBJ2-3	TGTGCCAGCACCAGCGGGGGGAATGTAAATACGCAGTATTTT	CASTSGGNVNTQYF
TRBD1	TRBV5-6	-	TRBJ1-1	TGTGCCAGCAGCCCCGACAGGGGCACTGAAGCTTTCTTT	CASSPDRGTEAFF
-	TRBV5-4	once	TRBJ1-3	TGTGCCAGCAGCTTGGGCGGAATCACGTACTCTGGAAACACCATATATTTT	CASSLGGITYSGNTIYF
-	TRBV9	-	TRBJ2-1	TGTGCCAGCAGCGTAGTTTATGGGGCCAATGAGCAGTTCTTC	CASSVVYGANEQFF
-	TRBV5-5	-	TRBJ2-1	TGTGCCAGCAGCTCGGGTGTGAACTACAATGAGCAGTTCTTC	CASSSGVNYNEQFF
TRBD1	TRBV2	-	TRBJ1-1	TGTGCCAGCAGTTGGGGGACAGTTGAAGCTTTCTTT	CASSWGTVEAFF
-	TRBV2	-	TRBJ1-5	TGTGCCAGCACTTCAGGGGCCCAGCCCCAGCATTTT	CASTSGAQPQHF
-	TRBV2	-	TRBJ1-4	TGTGCCAGCATTCCAGGGAATGGGCCTAATGAAAAACTGTTTTTT	CASIPGNGPNEKLFF
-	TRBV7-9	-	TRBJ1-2	TGTGCCAGCAGCTTAGTTGACGAACGGAGGGGCTACACCTTC	CASSLVDERRGYTF
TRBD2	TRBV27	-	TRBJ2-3	TGTGCCAGCAGTCATCGGAGGACTAGCGGGGTTACAGATACGCAGTATTTT	CASSHRRTSGVTDTQYF
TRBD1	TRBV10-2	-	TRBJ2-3	TGCGCCAGCAGTGAAGAGAGTAGGGGGCCGGATACGCAGTATTTT	CASSEESRGPDTQYF
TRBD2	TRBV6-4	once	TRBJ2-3	TGTGCCAGCAGTGACTCGTTCATTAGCGGGGGCCCAACAGATACGCAGTATTTT	CASSDSFISGGPTDTQYF
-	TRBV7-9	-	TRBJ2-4	TGTGCCAGCAGCTTAGTAACAGGGAGAAGGGGCTTAGCCAAAAACATTCAGTACTTC	CASSLVTGRRGLAKNIQYF
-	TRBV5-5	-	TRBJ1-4	TGTGCCAGCAGCAGAAATTTACAGGGCCCTGAAAAACTGTTTTTT	CASSRNLQGPEKLFF